This TCR beta chain was sequenced for a study of CD8+CD57+ T cells in acquired aplastic anemia (dated by TCRdb to the late 2010s). At the level of the whole study: A mean of around 3 ug of DNA, ranging from roughly 0.2 to 27.4 ug, was extracted from sorted CD4+ and CD8+ cells. A CD8+CD57+ expansion meant a frequency higher than the mean frequency seen in healthy subjects. The investigation overall reported the following: Approximately 27 CD8+ CDR3 sequences were found in both patients and controls but appeared to be highly expressed in patients and within the immunodominant clones of the patients. No significant difference in CD8+ Simpson's diversity was found between patients and healthy controls (P=0.060).

TCR beta VDJ combination and CDR3 sequence profiling used genomic DNA as the template. An Illumina HiSeq 2000 was used for TCR repertoire sequencing. As for the authors' bioinformatics: TRBV/TRBJ rearrangement plots, CDR3 size and DJ length profiles, and Simpson's diversity index were used to evaluate the repertoires. The immunodominant clone was defined as the most abundant DNA sequence in deep sequencing data. CDR3 amino acid sequences were screened for sharing across subjects and were compared with published repertoires and the VDJdb database. TCRdb applied fastp at Q25 and MiXCR to the public reads, then kept only in-frame beta chains. Each entry merges the rows of one CDR3 protein and shows their most common DNA and genes. The V and J calls here are based on TCRdb, not the publication. This sample holds just over 450,000 distinct CDR3 sequences; roughly a third were observed only once. The ten largest clones add up to 0.7% to 1% of the sample.

The patients picked for sequencing were ones in whom flow cytometry had shown an expansion of CD8+CD57+ cells. Every patient had a diagnosis of severe acquired aplastic anemia based on International Study of Aplastic Anemia and Agranulocytosis and Camitta criteria. At the time blood was sampled, none of the patients had received any therapy. TCR repertoires of sorted CD4+ and CD8+ blood T cells from severe aplastic anemia patients and healthy subjects were deep-sequenced in the study. Patients were enrolled in the USA under clinicaltrials.gov protocols 00001620, 01623167, 00001397, 00071045, 00081523 and 00961064. Ficoll-Paque density gradient centrifugation was used to isolate peripheral blood mononuclear cells. Before DNA was extracted, CD4+ and CD8+ T cells were sorted using either FACS or magnetic beads. CDR1 and CDR2 (DFQATT, SNEGSKA) derive from the germline V gene (reference sequence). Counted from cysteine to phenylalanine, this CDR3 has 15 amino acids. Kept here is only the CDR3 DNA, which spans 45 bases and is read in frame from base 1. V ends up 6 bases short and J 3 bases short, with an unmatched junction base count of 9.

Details on this clonotype: What this receptor recognizes is not known. Within one base of it there is no much larger clone, and no base qualities were kept.

The sample was sorted CD4+, CD8+, or CD8+CD57+ T cells (not recorded which) from PBMCs. The source is a human donor with aplastic anemia. Recombination linked TRBV20-1 to TRBJ2-2, and TRBD1 aligns with 8 junction nucleotides. The CDR3 corresponds to CSARTMTGDTGELFF. The nucleotide sequence is given as TGCAGTGCCCGTACAATGACAGGGGACACCGGGGAGCTGTTTTTT.